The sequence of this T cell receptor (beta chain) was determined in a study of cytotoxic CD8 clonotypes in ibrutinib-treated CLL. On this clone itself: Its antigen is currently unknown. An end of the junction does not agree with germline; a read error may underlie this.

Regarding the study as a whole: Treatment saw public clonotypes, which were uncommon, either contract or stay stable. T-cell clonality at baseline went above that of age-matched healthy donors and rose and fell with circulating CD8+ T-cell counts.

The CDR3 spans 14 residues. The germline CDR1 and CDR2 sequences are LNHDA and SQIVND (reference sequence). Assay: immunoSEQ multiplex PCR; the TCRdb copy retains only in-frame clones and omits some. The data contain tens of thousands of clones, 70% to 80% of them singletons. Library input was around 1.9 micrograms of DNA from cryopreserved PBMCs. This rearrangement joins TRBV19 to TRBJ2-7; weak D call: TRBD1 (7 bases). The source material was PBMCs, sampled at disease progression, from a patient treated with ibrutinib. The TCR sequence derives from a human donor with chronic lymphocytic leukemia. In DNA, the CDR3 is TGTGCCAGTAGTATCGGAGGGGGCTCCAACGAGCAGTACTTC. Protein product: CASSIGGGSNEQYF.